The 32 T cell receptor beta chains listed next were all sequenced from one sample in a study of technical replicates of blood from several donors. Clones were read by immunoSEQ multiplex PCR, and TCRdb kept only the in-frame ones, dropping some. The data hold 65,000 to 85,000 clones, with around nine tenths observed a single time. The specimen sequenced was T cells isolated from PBMCs. All receptors come from a human donor in good health.

The chain carries TRBV5-1 and TRBJ2-5; TRBD2 matches at 9 bases. From germline, CDR1 is SGHRS and CDR2 YFSETQ. The junction had 1 base not matched to a gene; V was cut back by 1 base and J by 0 bases. The CDR3 has 15 residues. The chain's CDR3 is CASSLTSGYQETQYF. The CDR3 nucleotides read TGCGCCAGCAGCTTGACTAGCGGGTACCAAGAGACCCAGTACTTC.

V is TRBV4-2 and J is TRBJ2-1; 9 bases line up with TRBD2. The germline CDR1 and CDR2 sequences are LGHNA and YNFKEQ. This CDR3 contains 17 residues. The ends lost 5 bases at V and 8 bases at J; junction bases unmatched: 16. CDR3 residues: CASSTGGVAGVKDEQFF. CDR3 in DNA: TGTGCCAGCAGCACTGGAGGCGTAGCGGGGGTTAAGGATGAGCAGTTCTTC.

The sample holds a few counts of this clone. The chain joins TRBV6-6 to TRBJ1-1, with D possibly being TRBD1 (6 bases). This CDR3 has 14 amino acids. V dropped 0 bases and J dropped 3 bases, with 8 bases sitting between them. Germline assignment: CDR1 MNHNY and CDR2 SVGAGI (reference sequence). The CDR3 coding sequence is TGTGCCAGCAGTTACTCCGAGGGGGACACTGAAGCTTTCTTT. Protein sequence: CASSYSEGDTEAFF.

The rearrangement joins TRBV19 to TRBJ2-1; D might be TRBD2 (6 bases). Looked up from germline, CDR1 is LNHDA and CDR2 is SQIVND (reference sequence). V was pared by 0 bases and J by 9 bases, with 12 bases between. This CDR3 has 14 amino acids. The CDR3 region is CASSIDGEEGEQFF. The CDR3 DNA sequence: TGTGCCAGTAGTATAGATGGAGAGGAGGGTGAGCAGTTCTTC.

This chain joins TRBV6-5 and TRBJ1-1; 8 bases are shared with TRBD1. Germline loops: CDR1 MNHEY, CDR2 SVGAGI. The trim removed 10 bases at V and 4 bases at J, leaving 8 bases unmatched. This CDR3 comprises 13 residues. The CDR3 nucleotides read TGTGCCACCACGGACAGGGATGGCACTGAAGCTTTCTTT. This gives the protein CATTDRDGTEAFF.

The chain employs TRBV6-5 and TRBJ2-7, with 9 bases lining up with TRBD1. This CDR3 has 14 amino acids. CDR1 and CDR2 from the germline V gene are MNHEY and SVGAGI. V dropped 2 bases and J dropped 3; count of bases not matched to a gene: 2. This CDR3 reads CASSYAGQGYEQYF. CDR3 coding DNA: TGTGCCAGCAGTTACGCGGGACAGGGCTACGAGCAGTACTTC.

The chain couples TRBV28 to TRBJ1-1, with TRBD1 matching over 7 bases. Germline assignment: CDR1 MDHEN and CDR2 SYDVKM. The V segment lost 5 bases and the J segment 5 bases; nucleotides outside the gene matches: 8. The CDR3 runs 14 residues. CDR3 DNA sequence: TGTGCCAGCAGTGGTGACAGGGAGTGGACTGAAGCTTTCTTT. It is translated as CASSGDREWTEAFF.

The gene calls are TRBV6-6 and TRBJ2-1; 9 bases match TRBD2. The CDR3 extends over 14 amino acids. CDR1 and CDR2 from the germline V gene are MNHNY and SVGAGI (reference sequence). V was clipped by 10 bases and J by 9 bases; unmatched bases: 13. The CDR3 DNA follows: TGTGCCACCTTATTAGCGGGAGAGCACGGTGAGCAGTTCTTC. It yields the protein CATLLAGEHGEQFF.

The rearrangement uses TRBV27 and TRBJ2-2; 7 positions agree with TRBD2. Germline V gene lookup returns CDR1 MNHEY and CDR2 SMNVEV (reference sequence). V dropped 8 bases and J dropped 5; count of bases not matched to a gene: 8. The CDR3 is 14 residues long. CDR3 sequence (DNA): TGTGCCAGCTTTCCCGGGACTAAGACCGGGGAGCTGTTTTTT. Translating it yields CASFPGTKTGELFF.

This clone was recorded only once. Other nucleotide sequences from this sample produce the same CDR3. V and J are TRBV27 and TRBJ2-1; possibly TRBD1 for D (5 bases). Between the trimmed V and J ends, which lost 3 bases and 3 bases, there was a span of 6 bases. The CDR3 consists of 13 residues. Germline lookup yields CDR1 MNHEY and CDR2 SMNVEV (reference sequence). The CDR3 sequence: CASSLGRYNEQFF. In nucleotides, the CDR3 is TGTGCCAGCAGTTTGGGGCGCTACAATGAGCAGTTCTTC.

The genes are TRBV6-1 and TRBJ2-1, with 12 bases fitting TRBD1. Unmatched junction bases numbered 5, after V lost 6 bases and J lost 8 bases. Germline values: CDR1 MNHNS, CDR2 SASEGT. The CDR3 has 14 amino acids. This chain's CDR3 is CASSPGQGAYEQFF. As DNA, the CDR3 is TGTGCCAGCAGCCCGGGACAGGGGGCCTATGAGCAGTTCTTC.

J is TRBJ2-7 and V is TRBV4-2; possible D gene TRBD2, 6 bases. The CDR3 runs to 16 residues. Germline CDR1 is LGHNA and CDR2 is YNFKEQ. Trimming took 2 bases from V and 4 from J, leaving 18 bases between them. The CDR3 is CASSQQAGTELYEQYF. The CDR3 DNA reads as TGTGCCAGCAGCCAACAAGCCGGGACTGAGCTTTACGAGCAGTACTTC.

Note on this clone: One end of the junction fails to match germline, which may point to a read error. The chain is built from TRBV4-3 and TRBJ2-1, with D perhaps matching TRBD1 (6 bases). The CDR3 totals 12 residues. Germline CDR1 and CDR2: LGHNA and YSLEER. The CDR3 reads CASSKDRDTQFF. The CDR3, as DNA: TGCGCCAGCAGCAAAGACCGGGACACGCAGTTCTTC.

The V gene is TRBV4-1, the J gene TRBJ2-1; TRBD2 aligns across 7 bases. Trimming cost V 5 bases and J 7 bases; bases outside gene matches: 17. Germline V gives CDR1 MGHRA, CDR2 YSYEKL. The CDR3 sequence is 17 residues long. CDR3 sequence (DNA): TGCGCCAGCAGCTTAATTTGGTCCGAGGGAGGGGTTAATGAGCAGTTCTTC. Its translation: CASSLIWSEGGVNEQFF.

V and J are TRBV2 and TRBJ2-7, with D possibly TRBD2 on 6 matching bases. The CDR3 totals 14 residues. CDR1 and CDR2 (germline): SNHLY, FYNNEI. The V end lost 7 bases, the J end lost 2 bases, and 15 bases lay between the germline ends. This chain's CDR3 is CASTMVAATYEQYF. CDR3 DNA sequence: TGTGCCAGCACGATGGTAGCGGCCACCTACGAGCAGTACTTC. The full variable domain, with the rest looked up from reference TRBV2 and TRBJ2-7, is EPEVTQTPSHQVTQMGQEVILRCVPISNHLYFYWYRQILGQKVEFLVSFYNNEISEKSEIFDDQFSVERPDGSNFTLKIRSTKLEDSAMYFCASTMVAATYEQYFGPGTRLTVT.

The chain has TRBV10-3 and TRBJ2-1, with D possibly matching TRBD1 (6 bases). The germline CDR1 and CDR2 sequences are ENHRY and SYGVKD. This CDR3 has 17 amino acids. Trimming removed 6 bases at V and 10 bases at J, with 28 bases between. The CDR3: CAISASWDNFLGWEQFF. Written as DNA, the CDR3 is TGTGCCATCAGCGCCAGCTGGGACAACTTCCTGGGGTGGGAGCAGTTCTTC.

The rearrangement links TRBV5-3 to TRBJ2-7; D is ambiguous. TRBV5-3 is an ORF for which the function is uncertain. This CDR3 is 15 amino acids long. V was cut by 1 base and J by 0 bases, with 11 bases left in between. Here the CDR3 DNA reads TGTGCCAGAAGCTTGATACAGTCATACTCCTACGAGCAGTACTTC. It specifies CARSLIQSYSYEQYF.

The chain carries TRBV30 and TRBJ1-1; D is perhaps TRBD1 (5 bases). V shed 5 bases and J shed 4 bases, with 17 bases lying between them. The germline V gene has CDR1 GTSNPN and CDR2 SVGIG (reference sequence). This CDR3 has 14 residues. As DNA, the CDR3 is TGTGCCTGGGGGGCACCCTTGCGGTTCACTGAAGCTTTCTTT. Its protein is CAWGAPLRFTEAFF.

The rearrangement joins TRBV14 to TRBJ1-4; 8 bases map to TRBD1. V lost 10 bases to trimming and J lost 7 bases; unmatched junction nucleotides: 8. Germline-derived CDR1 and CDR2 are SGHDN and FVKESK. The CDR3 is 13 amino acids. The CDR3 bases are TGTGCCACATCTGACAGGGGTGGTGAAAAACTGTTTTTT. Translation: CATSDRGGEKLFF.

The V and J genes are TRBV5-8 and TRBJ2-1, with a weak D call TRBD1 (5 bases). The CDR3 has 15 residues. The germline V and J ends were trimmed by 0 bases and 7 bases, with 14 bases remaining between them. Germline-derived CDR1 and CDR2 are SGHTS and YDEGEE. The CDR3 nucleotides read TGTGCCAGCAGCTTGGGCGTTGGCAGGGATAATGAGCAGTTCTTC. Translated: CASSLGVGRDNEQFF.

A single count supports this clone. This chain joins TRBV5-4 and TRBJ1-2; 7 nucleotides align to TRBD1. J was trimmed by 5 bases and V by 1 base; bases with no gene match: 8. The CDR3 length is 15 residues. CDR1 SGHNT and CDR2 YYREEE come from the germline V gene (reference sequence). The CDR3 here is CASSLYQTGEYGYTF. Written as DNA, the CDR3 is TGTGCCAGCAGCTTGTATCAAACAGGGGAATATGGCTACACCTTC.

This sequence joins TRBV11-2 and TRBJ1-2, with D tentatively TRBD1 (6 bases). This CDR3 comprises 13 residues. The germline V gene has CDR1 SGHAT and CDR2 FQNNGV. V was trimmed by 5 bases and J by 4 bases, leaving 11 bases between them. The CDR3: CASSPTGSYGYTF. The CDR3 nucleotides are TGTGCCAGCAGCCCCACAGGGTCCTATGGCTACACCTTC.

The rearrangement uses TRBV5-1 and TRBJ1-1, with D perhaps matching TRBD1 (6 bases). Trimming pared 5 bases from V and 0 bases from J, leaving 17 bases between. This CDR3 comprises 16 residues. Germline values: CDR1 SGHRS, CDR2 YFSETQ. The CDR3 sequence is CASRIYFDRMNTEAFF. In DNA, the CDR3 is TGCGCCAGCAGAATATACTTTGACAGGATGAACACTGAAGCTTTCTTT.

The chain combines TRBV2 with TRBJ1-5, with D possibly matching TRBD1 (6 bases). V lost 6 bases to trimming and J lost 3 bases, with 18 bases between them. This CDR3 is built from 16 residues. Germline loops: CDR1 SNHLY, CDR2 FYNNEI. The CDR3 DNA reads TGTGCCAGCAGAGACGTAGGGGGGGGTGACAATCAGCCCCAGCATTTT. Its protein product is CASRDVGGGDNQPQHF.

The J gene is TRBJ2-7, the V gene TRBV5-1, with D unclear. CDR1 and CDR2 (germline): SGHRS, YFSETQ. This CDR3 is built from 15 residues. Trimming took off 2 bases at V and 5 bases at J, with 17 bases between the two ends. CDR3 region: CASSFRGTTTHEQYF. The CDR3, as DNA: TGCGCCAGCAGCTTTCGCGGTACCACAACCCACGAGCAGTACTTC.

The gene calls are TRBV27 and TRBJ1-1; D perhaps matches TRBD1 (5 bases). V lost 7 bases and J lost 3, with 12 bases in between. The CDR3 extends over 13 amino acids. Per the germline V gene, CDR1 is MNHEY and CDR2 is SMNVEV (reference sequence). The CDR3 DNA sequence: TGTGCCAGCAATAAGGGGTCTGACACTGAAGCTTTCTTT. Residues: CASNKGSDTEAFF.

V and J are TRBV29-1 and TRBJ2-2, with a weak D call TRBD1 (5 bases). V shed 7 bases and J shed 2 bases, with 11 bases lying between them. CDR1 and CDR2 from the germline V gene are SQVTM and ANQGSEA. The CDR3 extends over 13 amino acids. The CDR3 reads CSGGQLNTGELFF. As DNA, the CDR3 is TGCAGCGGGGGCCAGTTAAACACCGGGGAGCTGTTTTTT.

V gene TRBV4-3 combines with J gene TRBJ1-4; the match to TRBD1 covers 8 bases. Germline V lookup: CDR1 LGHNA, CDR2 YSLEER. The junction had 7 bases not matched to a gene; V was cut back by 0 bases and J by 7 bases. The CDR3 totals 16 residues. The CDR3 DNA follows: TGCGCCAGCAGCCAAGAATATCGACAGGGGACTGAAAAACTGTTTTTT. The encoded protein is CASSQEYRQGTEKLFF.

The chain links TRBV10-3 to TRBJ2-3; D remains ambiguous. Trimming pared 7 bases from V and 2 bases from J, leaving 10 bases between. Germline values: CDR1 ENHRY, CDR2 SYGVKD. The CDR3 loop spans 13 amino acids. For the CDR3, the DNA is TGTGCCATCATCGACAAACACACAGATACGCAGTATTTT. It is translated as CAIIDKHTDTQYF.

The rearrangement joins TRBV4-3 to TRBJ2-1, with TRBD2 matching 11 bases. This CDR3 has 16 residues. J lost 4 bases, V lost 2 bases, and 4 bases had no gene match. Germline V gene data show CDR1 as LGHNA and CDR2 as YSLEER. CDR3 in amino acids: CASSQRSSGGYNEQFF. The CDR3 DNA reads as TGCGCCAGCAGCCAAAGATCTAGCGGGGGGTACAATGAGCAGTTCTTC.

V gene TRBV4-3 combines with J gene TRBJ1-4; D possibly corresponds to TRBD1 (6 bases). Germline values: CDR1 LGHNA, CDR2 YSLEER. The CDR3 runs 14 residues. Trimming cost V 4 bases and J 4 bases, with 10 bases left between them. CDR3 loop: CASSPGHGNEKLFF. The CDR3 region has the DNA TGCGCCAGCAGCCCGGGACACGGTAATGAAAAACTGTTTTTT.

The chain recombines TRBV5-1 with TRBJ1-1; 8 bases are shared with TRBD1. This CDR3 region has 16 residues. Germline V lookup: CDR1 SGHRS, CDR2 YFSETQ. The V gene end was trimmed by 4 bases and the J gene end by 1 base; junction bases not matched to a gene: 9. The CDR3 spells CASSRGDRFSNTEAFF. The DNA of the CDR3 is TGCGCCAGCAGCCGTGGGGACAGGTTCTCGAACACTGAAGCTTTCTTT.